This entry features one TCR beta chain sequence. No antigen is known for it. This specimen belongs to a study of cytomegalovirus exposure and HLA in healthy donors. From germline, CDR1 is SGHTA and CDR2 FQGTGA. V lost 2 bases, J lost 8 bases, and 6 bases stayed unmatched. The CDR3 totals 15 residues. Whole-study findings and limits: Segments of the TCR beta V type were, in most cases, productive about 87% or about 30% of the time in an earlier analysis. Specificity of a few CMV-associated chains for CMV antigens was verified in vitro. Information on immune exposure was restricted to one variable (CMV serostatus). In most subjects, TCR beta sequences reportedly gave accurate predictions of HLA-A and HLA-B alleles.

Vbeta (60) and Jbeta (13) primers were used in the PCR. Repertoires were generated with immunoSEQ multiplex PCR, while TCRdb's copy carries only in-frame clones and drops some. The sample records fewer than 200,000 clones, around 83% being singletons. This TCR derives from a man between 50 and 59 years old in good health and CMV-seronegative. J is TRBJ2-1 and V is TRBV7-3, with 10 bases lining up with TRBD2. Sequencing input: PBMCs. In DNA, the CDR3 is TGTGCCAGCAGCTTAGCTAGCGGGAGTGTACATGAGCAGTTCTTC. This gives the protein CASSLASGSVHEQFF.